This T cell receptor beta chain is from a study of blood T cell repertoires in COVID-19. Study in general: Acute-phase and convalescent COVID-19 samples originated in the United States, Italy and Spain. In each case, the material was cDNA or gDNA derived from T cells, B-cell-depleted T cells, or PBMCs.

The ends were cut back, 0 bases at V and 1 base at J, with 6 bases in the middle. Germline assignment: CDR1 SNHLY and CDR2 FYNNEI. The CDR3 spans 14 residues. Enrolment of Seattle patients took place during active infection, and they were followed longitudinally. Source study methods: Amplification of reference gene primers was used by the study to estimate nucleated cell counts. The data were produced by immunoSEQ multiplex PCR, yet TCRdb's version contains in-frame clones alone and is incomplete. V, J and clone size are those of that table, while D and trimming were read from the DNA. The table includes about 310,000 clones, around 87% detected once.

This receptor was taken from a woman in her thirties or forties with COVID-19, enrolled during active disease. The specimen was peripheral blood. This rearrangement joins TRBV2 to TRBJ2-5; D not resolved. CDR3 sequence (DNA): TGTGCCAGCAGTGAAGCAGCCACCCAAGAGACCCAGTACTTC. It codes for CASSEAATQETQYF. Full variable domain (rest looked up from reference TRBV2 and TRBJ2-5): EPEVTQTPSHQVTQMGQEVILRCVPISNHLYFYWYRQILGQKVEFLVSFYNNEISEKSEIFDDQFSVERPDGSNFTLKIRSTKLEDSAMYFCASSEAATQETQYFGPGTRLLVL.